This is a list of T cell receptor beta chains from one sample in a study of tumor-infiltrating lymphocytes in primary liver carcinoma. TCRdb called the multiplex PCR reads again in MiXCR, with one record for every CDR3 protein. The table has about 35,000 distinct CDR3 sequences, roughly 70% seen once. Sequenced input: liver tumor tissue from sampling region 4. These receptors were taken from a man between 35 and 55 years old with primary liver carcinoma and hepatitis B virus infection. CDR3s include the opening cysteine and the closing phenylalanine or tryptophan. Fields, in order: V gene, D gene, clone size, J gene, CDR3 protein, CDR3 DNA. The D gene is left open where the match is weak. Not all rows give a size; the values are once, few, many and, for expanded clones, a class.

v_gene: TRBV28
d_gene: TRBD1
abundance: many
j_gene: TRBJ2-4
CDR3aa: CASSLVQGIGAKNIQYF
CDR3nt: TGTGCCAGCAGTTTGGTACAGGGGATTGGAGCCAAAAACATTCAGTACTTC

v_gene: TRBV29-1
d_gene: TRBD1
abundance: NA
j_gene: TRBJ2-2
CDR3aa: CSVDMTGAGELVF
CDR3nt: TGCAGCGTTGATATGACAGGGGCCGGGGAGCTGGTTTTT

v_gene: TRBV28
d_gene: NA
abundance: many
j_gene: TRBJ2-2
CDR3aa: CASSFHNTGELFF
CDR3nt: TGTGCCAGCAGTTTTCATAACACCGGGGAGCTGTTTTTT

v_gene: TRBV11-2
d_gene: TRBD2
abundance: NA
j_gene: TRBJ2-7
CDR3aa: CAISLTLAGANEHYF
CDR3nt: TGTGCCATCAGCTTAACCCTAGCGGGGGCTAACGAGCACTACTTC

v_gene: TRBV2
d_gene: NA
abundance: NA
j_gene: TRBJ1-6
CDR3aa: CASSEIQGVGSPPHF
CDR3nt: TGTGCCAGTAGTGAAATACAGGGCGTCGGTTCACCCCCCCACTTT

v_gene: TRBV28
d_gene: NA
abundance: medium-sized
j_gene: TRBJ2-7
CDR3aa: CASSLQGPVGQYF
CDR3nt: TGTGCCAGCAGTTTACAGGGGCCCGTGGGGCAGTACTTC

v_gene: TRBV29-1
d_gene: NA
abundance: NA
j_gene: TRBJ2-1
CDR3aa: CSVLVSGHEQFF
CDR3nt: TGCAGCGTTCTGGTATCCGGGCATGAGCAGTTCTTC

v_gene: TRBV20-1
d_gene: NA
abundance: NA
j_gene: TRBJ1-4
CDR3aa: CNTPRDGEKLFF
CDR3nt: TGCAACACCCCCAGGGATGGGGAAAAACTGTTTTTT

v_gene: TRBV4-1
d_gene: TRBD1
abundance: NA
j_gene: TRBJ2-5
CDR3aa: CASSHTGQSQETQYF
CDR3nt: TGCGCCAGCAGCCACACGGGACAGAGCCAAGAGACCCAGTACTTC

v_gene: TRBV20-1
d_gene: NA
abundance: NA
j_gene: TRBJ1-6
CDR3aa: CSADRSSYNSPLHF
CDR3nt: TGCAGTGCCGACAGGAGCTCCTATAATTCACCCCTCCACTTT